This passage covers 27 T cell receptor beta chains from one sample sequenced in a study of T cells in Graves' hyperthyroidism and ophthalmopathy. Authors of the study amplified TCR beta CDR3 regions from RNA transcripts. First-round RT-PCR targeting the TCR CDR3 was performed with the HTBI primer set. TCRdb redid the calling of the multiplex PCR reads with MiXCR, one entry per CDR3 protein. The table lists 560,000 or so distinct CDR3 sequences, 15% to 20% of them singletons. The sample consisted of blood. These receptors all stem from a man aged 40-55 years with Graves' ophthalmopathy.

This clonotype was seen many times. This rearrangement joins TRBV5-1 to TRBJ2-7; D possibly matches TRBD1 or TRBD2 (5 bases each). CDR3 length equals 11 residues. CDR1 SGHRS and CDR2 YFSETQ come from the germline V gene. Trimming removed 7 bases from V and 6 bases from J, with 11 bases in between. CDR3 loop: CASQQGTEQYF. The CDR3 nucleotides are TGCGCCAGCCAACAAGGGACCGAGCAGTACTTC.

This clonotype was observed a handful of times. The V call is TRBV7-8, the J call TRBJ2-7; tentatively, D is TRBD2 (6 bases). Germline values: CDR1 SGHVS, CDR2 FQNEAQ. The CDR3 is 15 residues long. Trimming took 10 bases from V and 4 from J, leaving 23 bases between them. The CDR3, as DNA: TGTGCCATCCAGATAGAGGAGGGGTTTTTTTACGAGCAGTACTTC. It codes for CAIQIEEGFFYEQYF.

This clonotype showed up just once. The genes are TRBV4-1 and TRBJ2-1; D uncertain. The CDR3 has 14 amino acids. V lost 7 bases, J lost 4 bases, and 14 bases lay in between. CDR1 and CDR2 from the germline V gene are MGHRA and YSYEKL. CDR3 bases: TGCGCCAGCACCCCAGAGGTTGGGTACAATGAGCAGTTCTTC. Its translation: CASTPEVGYNEQFF.

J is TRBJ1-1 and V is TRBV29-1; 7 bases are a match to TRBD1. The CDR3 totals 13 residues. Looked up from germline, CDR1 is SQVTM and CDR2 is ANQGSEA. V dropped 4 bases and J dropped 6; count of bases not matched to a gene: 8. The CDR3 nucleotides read TGCAGCGTTGCCCTAGGACAGGCCTCTGAAGCTTTCTTT. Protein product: CSVALGQASEAFF.

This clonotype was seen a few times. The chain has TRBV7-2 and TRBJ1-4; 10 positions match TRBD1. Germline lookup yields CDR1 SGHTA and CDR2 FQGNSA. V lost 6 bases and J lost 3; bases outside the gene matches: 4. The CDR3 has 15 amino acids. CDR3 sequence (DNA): TGTGCCAGCAGATTTGGGACAGGGGCTAATGAAAAACTGTTTTTT. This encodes CASRFGTGANEKLFF.

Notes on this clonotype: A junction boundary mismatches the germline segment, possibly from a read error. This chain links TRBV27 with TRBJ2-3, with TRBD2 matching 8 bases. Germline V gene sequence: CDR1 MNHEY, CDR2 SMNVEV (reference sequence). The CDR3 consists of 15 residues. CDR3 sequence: CASSISRGGEDTQYF. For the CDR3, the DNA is TGTGCCAGCAGTATATCTCGGGGGGGCGAAGATACGCAGTATTTT.

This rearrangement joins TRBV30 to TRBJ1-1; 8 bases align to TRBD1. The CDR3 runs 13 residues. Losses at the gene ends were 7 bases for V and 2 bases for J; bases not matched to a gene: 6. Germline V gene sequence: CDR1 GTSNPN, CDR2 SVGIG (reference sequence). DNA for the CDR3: TGTGCCTTAGCCGGACAGGGAAACACTGAAGCTTTCTTT. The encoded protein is CALAGQGNTEAFF. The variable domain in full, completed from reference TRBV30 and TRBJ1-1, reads SQTIHQWPATLVQPVGSPLSLECTVEGTSNPNLYWYRQAAGRGLQLLFYSVGIGQISSEVPQNLSASRPQDRQFILSSKKLLLSDSGFYLCALAGQGNTEAFFGQGTRLTVV.

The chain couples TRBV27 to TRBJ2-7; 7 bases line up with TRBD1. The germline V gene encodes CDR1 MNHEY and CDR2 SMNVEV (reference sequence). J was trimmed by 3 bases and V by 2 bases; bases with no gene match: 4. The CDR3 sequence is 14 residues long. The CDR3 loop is CASSLRRQGYEQYF. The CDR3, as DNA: TGTGCCAGCAGTTTACGCCGACAGGGCTACGAGCAGTACTTC.

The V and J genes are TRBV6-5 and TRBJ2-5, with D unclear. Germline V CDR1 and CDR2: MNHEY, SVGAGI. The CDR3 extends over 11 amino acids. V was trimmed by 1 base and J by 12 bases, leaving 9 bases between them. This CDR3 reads CASSYLGIKYF. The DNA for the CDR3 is TGTGCCAGCAGTTACTTAGGCATAAAGTACTTC.

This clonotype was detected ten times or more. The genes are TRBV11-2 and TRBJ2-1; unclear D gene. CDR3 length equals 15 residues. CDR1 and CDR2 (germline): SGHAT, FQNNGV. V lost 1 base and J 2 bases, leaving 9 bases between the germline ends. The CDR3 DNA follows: TGTGCCAGCAGCTTAGGGGTACGGACCTACAATGAGCAGTTCTTC. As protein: CASSLGVRTYNEQFF. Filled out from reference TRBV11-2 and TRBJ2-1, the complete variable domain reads EAGVAQSPRYKIIEKRQSVAFWCNPISGHATLYWYQQILGQGPKLLIQFQNNGVVDDSQLPKDRFSAERLKGVDSTLKIQPAKLEDSAVYLCASSLGVRTYNEQFFGPGTRLTVL.

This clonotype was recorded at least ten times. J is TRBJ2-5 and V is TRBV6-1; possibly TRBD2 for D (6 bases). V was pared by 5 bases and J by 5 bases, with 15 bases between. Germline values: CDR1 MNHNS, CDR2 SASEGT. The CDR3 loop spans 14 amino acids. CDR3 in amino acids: CASSNRGRGETQYF. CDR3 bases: TGTGCCAGCAGTAACCGGGGCCGGGGGGAGACCCAGTACTTC.

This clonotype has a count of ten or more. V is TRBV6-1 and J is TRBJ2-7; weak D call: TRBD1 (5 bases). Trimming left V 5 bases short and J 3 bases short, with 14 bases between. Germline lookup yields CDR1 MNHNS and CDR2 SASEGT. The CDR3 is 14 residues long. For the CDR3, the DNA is TGTGCCAGCAGTACCACCAGGGTTAGCTACGAGCAGTACTTC. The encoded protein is CASSTTRVSYEQYF.

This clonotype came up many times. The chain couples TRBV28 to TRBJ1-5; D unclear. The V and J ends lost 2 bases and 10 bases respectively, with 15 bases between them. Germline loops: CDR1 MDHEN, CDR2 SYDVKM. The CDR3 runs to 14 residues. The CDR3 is CASSLQATGSPQHF. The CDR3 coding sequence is TGTGCCAGCAGTTTACAGGCTACCGGGTCACCCCAGCATTTT.

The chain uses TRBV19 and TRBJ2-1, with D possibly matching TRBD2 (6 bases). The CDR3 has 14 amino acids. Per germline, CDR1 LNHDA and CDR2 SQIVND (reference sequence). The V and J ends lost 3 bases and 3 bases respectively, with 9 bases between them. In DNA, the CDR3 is TGTGCCAGTAGTATCGGGGGTTACTACAATGAGCAGTTCTTC. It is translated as CASSIGGYYNEQFF.

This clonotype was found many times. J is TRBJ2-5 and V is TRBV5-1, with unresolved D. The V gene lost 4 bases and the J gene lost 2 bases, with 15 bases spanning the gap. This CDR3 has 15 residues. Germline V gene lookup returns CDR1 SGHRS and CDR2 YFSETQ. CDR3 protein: CASSSVGVLQETQYF. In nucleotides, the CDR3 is TGCGCCAGCAGCAGCGTCGGAGTGTTACAAGAGACCCAGTACTTC.

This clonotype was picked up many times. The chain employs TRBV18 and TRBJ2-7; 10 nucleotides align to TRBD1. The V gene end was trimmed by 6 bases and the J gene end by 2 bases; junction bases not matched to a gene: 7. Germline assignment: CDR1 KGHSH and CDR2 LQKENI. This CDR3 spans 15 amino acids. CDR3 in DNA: TGTGCCAGCTCGCCGGGACAGGGGACACCCTACGAGCAGTACTTC. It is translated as CASSPGQGTPYEQYF.

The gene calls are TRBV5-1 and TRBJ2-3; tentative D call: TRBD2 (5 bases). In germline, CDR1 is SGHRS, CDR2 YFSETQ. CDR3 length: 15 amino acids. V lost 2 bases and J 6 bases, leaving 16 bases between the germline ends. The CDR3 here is CASSLERIEVDTQYF. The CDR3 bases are TGCGCCAGCAGCTTAGAGCGGATAGAGGTGGATACGCAGTATTTT.

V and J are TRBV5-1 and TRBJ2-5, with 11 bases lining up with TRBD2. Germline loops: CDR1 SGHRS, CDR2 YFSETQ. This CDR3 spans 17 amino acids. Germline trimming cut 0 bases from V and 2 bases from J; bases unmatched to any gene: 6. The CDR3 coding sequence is TGCGCCAGCAGCTTGGCCGTAGCGGGAGGGGGGCAAGAGACCCAGTACTTC. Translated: CASSLAVAGGGQETQYF.

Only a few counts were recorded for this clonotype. CDR3 DNA: TGTGCCTGGAGACCCGGACAGGGGAATAGGGAGCAGTACTTC. It codes for CAWRPGQGNREQYF. This chain joins TRBV30 and TRBJ2-7; 9 bases map to TRBD1. CDR3 size: 14 residues. The germline V gene has CDR1 GTSNPN and CDR2 SVGIG (reference sequence). Trimming at V came to 3 bases and at J to 7 bases, leaving 10 bases not matched to a gene.

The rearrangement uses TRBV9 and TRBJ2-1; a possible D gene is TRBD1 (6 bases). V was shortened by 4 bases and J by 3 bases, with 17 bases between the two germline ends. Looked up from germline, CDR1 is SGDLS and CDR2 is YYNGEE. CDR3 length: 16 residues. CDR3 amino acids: CASSQLTGMGYNEQFF. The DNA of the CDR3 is TGTGCCAGCAGCCAACTTACAGGGATGGGCTACAATGAGCAGTTCTTC.

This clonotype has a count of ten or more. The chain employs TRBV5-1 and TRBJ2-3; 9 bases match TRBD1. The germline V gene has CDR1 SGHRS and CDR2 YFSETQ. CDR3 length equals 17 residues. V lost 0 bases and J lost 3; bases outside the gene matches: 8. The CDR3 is CASSLERGTGLTDTQYF. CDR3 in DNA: TGCGCCAGCAGCTTGGAACGGGGGACAGGGCTGACAGATACGCAGTATTTT.

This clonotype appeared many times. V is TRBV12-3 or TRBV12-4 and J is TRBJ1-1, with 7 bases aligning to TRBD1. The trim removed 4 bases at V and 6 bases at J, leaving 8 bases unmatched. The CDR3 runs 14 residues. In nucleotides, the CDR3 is TGTGCCAGCAGTTATGACAGGGTATCGGCTGAAGCTTTCTTT. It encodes CASSYDRVSAEAFF.

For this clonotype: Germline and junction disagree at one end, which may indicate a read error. The CDR3 sequence: CVSSSRENQPQHF. The CDR3 coding sequence is TGTGTCAGCAGCTCCCGTGAAAATCAGCCCCAGCATTTT. The rearrangement links TRBV11-1 to TRBJ1-5; D gene ambiguous. CDR3 size: 13 residues. CDR1 and CDR2 from the germline V gene are SGHAT and FQDESV (reference sequence).

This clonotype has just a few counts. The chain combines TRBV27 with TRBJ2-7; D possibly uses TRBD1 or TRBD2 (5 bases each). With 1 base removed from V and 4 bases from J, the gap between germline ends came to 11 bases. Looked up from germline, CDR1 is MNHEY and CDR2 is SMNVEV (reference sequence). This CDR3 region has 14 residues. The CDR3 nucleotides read TGTGCCAGCAGTTTATTGTCCGGGGCTTACGAGCAGTACTTC. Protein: CASSLLSGAYEQYF.

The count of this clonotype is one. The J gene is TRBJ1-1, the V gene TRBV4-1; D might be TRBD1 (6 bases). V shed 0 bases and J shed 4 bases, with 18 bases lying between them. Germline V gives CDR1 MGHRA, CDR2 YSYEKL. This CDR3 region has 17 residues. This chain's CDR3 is CASSQDFAGARGTEAFF. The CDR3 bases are TGCGCCAGCAGCCAAGATTTCGCAGGGGCCCGGGGCACTGAAGCTTTCTTT.

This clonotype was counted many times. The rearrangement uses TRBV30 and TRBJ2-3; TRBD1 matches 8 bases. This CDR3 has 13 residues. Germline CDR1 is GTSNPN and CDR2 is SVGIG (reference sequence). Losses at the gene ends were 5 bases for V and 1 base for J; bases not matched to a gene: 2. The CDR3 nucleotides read TGTGCCTGGTCAGGGGGCCGCACAGATACGCAGTATTTT. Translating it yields CAWSGGRTDTQYF.

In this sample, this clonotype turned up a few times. The CDR3 reads CASSPTGQRREPQHF. CDR3 DNA sequence: TGTGCCAGCAGCCCCACCGGCCAGCGGCGGGAGCCCCAGCATTTT. The rearrangement uses TRBV4-2 and TRBJ1-5; D uncertain. The germline V gene has CDR1 LGHNA and CDR2 YNFKEQ. V was pared by 4 bases and J by 8 bases, with 18 bases between. The CDR3 loop spans 15 amino acids.